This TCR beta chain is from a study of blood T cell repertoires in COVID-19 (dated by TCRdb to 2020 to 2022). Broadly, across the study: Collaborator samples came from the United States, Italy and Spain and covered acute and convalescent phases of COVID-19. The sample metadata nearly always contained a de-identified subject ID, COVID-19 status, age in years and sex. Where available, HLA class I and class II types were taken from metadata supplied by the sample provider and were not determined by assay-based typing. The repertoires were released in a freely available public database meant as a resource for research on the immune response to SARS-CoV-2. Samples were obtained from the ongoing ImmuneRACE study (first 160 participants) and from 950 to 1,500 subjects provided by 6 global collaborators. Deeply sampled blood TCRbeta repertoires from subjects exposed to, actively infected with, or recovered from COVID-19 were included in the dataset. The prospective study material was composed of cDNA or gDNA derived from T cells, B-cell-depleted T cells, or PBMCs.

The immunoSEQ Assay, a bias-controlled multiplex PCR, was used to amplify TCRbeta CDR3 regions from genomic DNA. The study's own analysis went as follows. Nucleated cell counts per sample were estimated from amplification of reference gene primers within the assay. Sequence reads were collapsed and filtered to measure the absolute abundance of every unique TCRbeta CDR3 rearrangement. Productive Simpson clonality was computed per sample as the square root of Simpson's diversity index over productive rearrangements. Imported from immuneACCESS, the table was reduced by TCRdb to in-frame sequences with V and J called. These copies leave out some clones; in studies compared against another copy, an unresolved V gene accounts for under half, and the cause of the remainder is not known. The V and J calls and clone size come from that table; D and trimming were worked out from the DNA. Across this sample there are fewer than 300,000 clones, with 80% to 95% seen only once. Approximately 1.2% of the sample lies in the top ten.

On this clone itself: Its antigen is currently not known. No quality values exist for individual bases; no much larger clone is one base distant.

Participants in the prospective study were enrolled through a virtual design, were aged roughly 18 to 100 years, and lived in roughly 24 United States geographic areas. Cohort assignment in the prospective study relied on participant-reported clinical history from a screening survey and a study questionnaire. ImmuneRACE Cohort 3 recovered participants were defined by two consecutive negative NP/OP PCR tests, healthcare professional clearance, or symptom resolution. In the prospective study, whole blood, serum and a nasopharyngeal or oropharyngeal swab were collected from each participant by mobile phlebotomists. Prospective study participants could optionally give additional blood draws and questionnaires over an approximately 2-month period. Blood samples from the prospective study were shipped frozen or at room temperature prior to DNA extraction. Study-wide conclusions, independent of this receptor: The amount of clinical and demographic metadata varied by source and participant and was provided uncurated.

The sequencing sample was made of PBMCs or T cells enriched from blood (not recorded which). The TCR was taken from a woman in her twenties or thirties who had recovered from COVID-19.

The CDR3 corresponds to CASSQVGLAGPPITGELFF. Here is the DNA: TGCGCCAGCAGCCAAGTGGGACTAGCGGGCCCCCCTATCACCGGGGAGCTGTTTTTT. This receptor chain uses TRBV4-3 and TRBJ2-2; 12 nucleotides in the junction match TRBD2. The CDR3 starts with the cysteine, ends with the phenylalanine, and has 19 residues. The entry retains the CDR3 DNA only, 57 bases that are in frame from base 1. CDR1 and CDR2 (LGHNA, YSLEER) derive from the germline V gene. V ends up 1 base short and J 4 bases short, with an unmatched junction base count of 10.